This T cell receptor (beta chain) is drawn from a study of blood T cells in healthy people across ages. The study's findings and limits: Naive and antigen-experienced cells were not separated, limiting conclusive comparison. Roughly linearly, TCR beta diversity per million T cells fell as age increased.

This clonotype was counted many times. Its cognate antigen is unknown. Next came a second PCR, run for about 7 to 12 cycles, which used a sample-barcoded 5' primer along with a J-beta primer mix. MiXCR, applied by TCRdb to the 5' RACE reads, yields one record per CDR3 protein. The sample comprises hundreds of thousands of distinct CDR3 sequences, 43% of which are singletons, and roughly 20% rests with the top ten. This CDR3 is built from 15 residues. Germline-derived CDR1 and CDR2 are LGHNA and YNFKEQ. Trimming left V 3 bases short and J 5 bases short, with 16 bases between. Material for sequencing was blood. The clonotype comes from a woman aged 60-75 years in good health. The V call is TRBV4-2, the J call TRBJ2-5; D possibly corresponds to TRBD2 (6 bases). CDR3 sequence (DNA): TGTGCCAGCAGCCAGGAGGGGTCTCCTCAGGAGACCCAGTACTTC. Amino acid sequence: CASSQEGSPQETQYF.